Sequencing of this TCR beta chain was carried out in a study of sequential checkpoint blockade in melanoma. The treatment here: randomized to nivolumab then ipilimumab (arm A) or the reverse (arm B). The CDR3 sequence is 15 residues long. The V segment lost 4 bases and the J segment 0 bases; nucleotides outside the gene matches: 8. Germline assignment: CDR1 GTSNPN and CDR2 SVGIG (reference sequence). Clones were sequenced by immunoSEQ multiplex PCR, and TCRdb holds only the in-frame ones, with some missing. The sample shows 15,000 to 20,000 clones, 74% of them seen only once. The material was CD8+ T cells sorted from blood (inferred from file names), obtained from a patient given nivolumab and ipilimumab in sequence. The sequence came from a human donor with melanoma. The gene calls are TRBV30 and TRBJ1-1; 7 positions match TRBD1. CDR3 nucleotide sequence: TGTGCCTGGACCAGGACAGGTAGTCTGAACACTGAAGCTTTCTTT. As protein: CAWTRTGSLNTEAFF.